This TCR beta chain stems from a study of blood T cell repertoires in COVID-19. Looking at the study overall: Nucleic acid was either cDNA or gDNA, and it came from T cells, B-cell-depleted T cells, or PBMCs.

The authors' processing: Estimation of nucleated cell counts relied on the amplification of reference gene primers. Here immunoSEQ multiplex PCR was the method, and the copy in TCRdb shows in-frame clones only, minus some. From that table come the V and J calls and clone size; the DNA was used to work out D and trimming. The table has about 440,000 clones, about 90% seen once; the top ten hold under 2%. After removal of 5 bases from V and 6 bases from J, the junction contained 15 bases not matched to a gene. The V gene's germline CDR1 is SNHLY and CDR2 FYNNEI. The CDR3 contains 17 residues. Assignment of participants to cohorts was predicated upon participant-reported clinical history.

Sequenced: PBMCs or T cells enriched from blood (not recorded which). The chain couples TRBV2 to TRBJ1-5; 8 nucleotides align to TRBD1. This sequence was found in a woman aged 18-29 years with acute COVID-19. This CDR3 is CASSTSPARQGSQPQHF. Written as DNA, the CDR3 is TGTGCCAGCAGTACCTCTCCGGCCAGACAGGGGAGTCAGCCCCAGCATTTT. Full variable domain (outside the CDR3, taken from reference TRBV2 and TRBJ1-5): EPEVTQTPSHQVTQMGQEVILRCVPISNHLYFYWYRQILGQKVEFLVSFYNNEISEKSEIFDDQFSVERPDGSNFTLKIRSTKLEDSAMYFCASSTSPARQGSQPQHFGDGTRLSIL.